A single sample gave rise to the 11 T cell receptor beta chains below, sequenced in a study of cytomegalovirus exposure and HLA in healthy donors. The data were produced by immunoSEQ multiplex PCR, yet TCRdb's version contains in-frame clones alone and is incomplete. The sample includes around 56,000 clones, approximately 92% of them seen just once. The sequenced sample was PBMCs. The receptors originated from a woman younger than 35 in good health and CMV-seronegative.

The chain recombines TRBV7-8 with TRBJ2-7; D gene ambiguous. Trimming removed 5 bases at V and 2 bases at J, with 10 bases between. Germline CDR1 SGHVS, CDR2 FQNEAQ. This CDR3 spans 13 amino acids. CDR3 protein: CASSPRDTYEQYF. CDR3 nucleotides: TGTGCCAGCAGCCCCAGAGACACCTACGAGCAGTACTTC.

V gene TRBV19 combines with J gene TRBJ2-2, with D maybe TRBD2 (5 bases). Germline assignment: CDR1 LNHDA and CDR2 SQIVND (reference sequence). This CDR3 has 16 residues. V gave up 4 bases and J gave up 1 base, with 13 bases separating them. The CDR3 sequence: CASSKYRDGNTGELFF. Here the CDR3 DNA reads TGTGCCAGTAGTAAATACCGGGATGGGAACACCGGGGAGCTGTTTTTT.

The rearrangement uses TRBV5-1 and TRBJ1-4; D is perhaps TRBD1 (6 bases). The CDR3 extends over 12 amino acids. Trimming removed 1 base at V and 8 bases at J, with 6 bases between. Germline V lookup: CDR1 SGHRS, CDR2 YFSETQ. For the CDR3, the DNA is TGCGCCAGCAGCTTGAGGGGGGAAAAACTGTTTTTT. The encoded protein is CASSLRGEKLFF.

This clone was recorded once. This chain links TRBV13 with TRBJ2-7; 7 nucleotides agree with TRBD1. The CDR3 is made up of 13 amino acids. The germline gives CDR1 PRHDT, CDR2 FYEKMQ (reference sequence). The junction had 4 bases not matched to a gene; V was cut back by 8 bases and J by 0 bases. The CDR3 bases are TGTGCCAGCTCAGGGGGTAGCTCCTACGAGCAGTACTTC. Protein sequence: CASSGGSSYEQYF.

This clone occurred once. This chain uses TRBV5-1 with TRBJ2-7; perhaps TRBD2 as D (5 bases). V was cut by 3 bases and J by 2 bases, with 12 bases left in between. CDR1 and CDR2 (germline): SGHRS, YFSETQ. The CDR3 extends over 14 amino acids. CDR3 amino acids: CASSSNRGPYEQYF. CDR3 DNA sequence: TGCGCCAGCAGCTCGAACCGGGGTCCCTACGAGCAGTACTTC.

J is TRBJ1-5 and V is TRBV19; no clear D gene. V lost 9 bases and J 3 bases, leaving 12 bases between the germline ends. The CDR3 loop spans 13 amino acids. Germline V gives CDR1 LNHDA, CDR2 SQIVND (reference sequence). The DNA for the CDR3 is TGTGCCAGCGCCGGGTCCTACAATCAGCCCCAGCATTTT. Its translation is CASAGSYNQPQHF. The full variable domain, completed using reference TRBV19 and TRBJ1-5, is DGGITQSPKYLFRKEGQNVTLSCEQNLNHDAMYWYRQDPGQGLRLIYYSQIVNDFQKGDIAEGYSVSREKKESFPLTVTSAQKNPTAFYLCASAGSYNQPQHFGDGTRLSIL.

This clone showed up just once. The CDR3 reads CASNNRDYEQFF. Here the CDR3 DNA reads TGTGCCAGTAATAATAGGGACTATGAGCAGTTCTTC. The rearrangement links TRBV19 to TRBJ2-1, with D possibly TRBD2 on 6 matching bases. The V end lost 7 bases, the J end lost 8 bases, and 12 bases lay between the germline ends. This CDR3 is built from 12 residues. Germline lookup yields CDR1 LNHDA and CDR2 SQIVND (reference sequence).

V usage is TRBV5-4 and J usage is TRBJ2-7, with D tentatively TRBD2 (6 bases). This CDR3 comprises 16 residues. The germline V gene encodes CDR1 SGHNT and CDR2 YYREEE (reference sequence). V lost 4 bases and J lost 1, with 18 bases in between. The CDR3 DNA follows: TGTGCCAGCAGCCTCGGACTATCTAGGGAGTCCTACGAGCAGTACTTC. Translating gives CASSLGLSRESYEQYF.

J is TRBJ1-5 and V is TRBV4-2; 7 bases are a match to TRBD1. Germline loops: CDR1 LGHNA, CDR2 YNFKEQ. This CDR3 spans 15 amino acids. Germline trimming cut 2 bases from V and 3 bases from J; bases unmatched to any gene: 4. The CDR3 DNA reads TGTGCCAGCAGCCAACCAGGGACAGACAATCAGCCCCAGCATTTT. The encoded protein is CASSQPGTDNQPQHF.

This chain joins TRBV6-5 and TRBJ1-2, with D maybe TRBD1 (5 bases). Germline V gene sequence: CDR1 MNHEY, CDR2 SVGAGI. The CDR3 covers 14 residues. The V end lost 8 bases, the J end lost 0 bases, and 13 bases lay between the germline ends. The DNA for the CDR3 is TGTGCCAGCGCCCGGACACCCGCTAACTATGGCTACACCTTC. Its protein is CASARTPANYGYTF.

J is TRBJ1-3 and V is TRBV18; TRBD1 agrees at 7 bases. CDR1 KGHSH and CDR2 LQKENI come from the germline V gene. Trimming at V came to 2 bases and at J to 0 bases, leaving 7 bases not matched to a gene. This CDR3 contains 17 residues. The CDR3 nucleotides read TGTGCCAGCTCACCAGAAGACAGGGCTCGCTCTGGAAACACCATATATTTT. Its translation is CASSPEDRARSGNTIYF.